This entry is about one T cell receptor beta chain. Its antigen is currently unknown. This record belongs to a study of T cells in Graves' hyperthyroidism and ophthalmopathy. Study-level findings and limits: In the analysis, a 13 V-J model separated ophthalmopathy from stable hyperthyroidism.

V lost 0 bases and J lost 8, with 14 bases in between. Per germline, CDR1 SGHRS and CDR2 YFSETQ. The CDR3 is made up of 14 amino acids. Researchers amplified the TCR beta CDR3 regions from RNA transcripts. An initial round of RT-PCR targeting the TCR CDR3 relied on the HTBI primer set. One entry per CDR3 protein, called by TCRdb with MiXCR from the multiplex PCR reads. The repertoire holds 550,000 to 650,000 distinct CDR3 sequences, with around 15% as singletons. No ophthalmopathy progression within 18 months constituted stable Graves' hyperthyroidism. About 10 ml of fresh peripheral blood supplied the PBMCs.

The J gene is TRBJ1-2, the V gene TRBV5-1; D unresolved. Material for sequencing was blood. The sequence derives from a woman aged 40 to 49 with Graves' hyperthyroidism. The CDR3 bases are TGCGCCAGCAGCTTGGCAGGAGCCTCTAACGGCTACACCTTC. This codes for CASSLAGASNGYTF.